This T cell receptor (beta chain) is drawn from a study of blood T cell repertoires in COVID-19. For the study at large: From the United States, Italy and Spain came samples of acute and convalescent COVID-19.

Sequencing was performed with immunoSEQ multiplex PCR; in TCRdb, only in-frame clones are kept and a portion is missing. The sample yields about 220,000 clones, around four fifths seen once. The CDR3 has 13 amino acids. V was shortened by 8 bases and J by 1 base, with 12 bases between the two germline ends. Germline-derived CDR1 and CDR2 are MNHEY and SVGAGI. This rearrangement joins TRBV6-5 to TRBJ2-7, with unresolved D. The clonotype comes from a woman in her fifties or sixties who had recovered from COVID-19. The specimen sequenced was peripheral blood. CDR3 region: CASRRIGSYEQYF. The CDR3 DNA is TGTGCCAGCCGCCGTATCGGTTCCTACGAGCAGTACTTC.